The 2 T cell receptor beta chains below all came from one sample that was sequenced in a study of molecular identifiers for immune sequencing clone quantification. TCRdb reprocessed the PCR reads via MiXCR and lists one record per CDR3 protein. Among nearly 650,000 distinct CDR3 sequences listed, roughly 23% were seen once. Sequenced material: naive CD8+ T cells from blood, with Jurkat cell RNA spiked in. Stated subset: FACS-sorted CD8+CD4-CCR7+CD45RA+ naive T cells. The receptors were sampled from a human donor in good health. Some libraries in this study had Jurkat cell RNA spiked in.

This clonotype is a singleton in its sample. A much larger clone differs by one base, so this may be a read error. The V and J genes are TRBV28 and TRBJ2-6; no clear D. V lost 6 bases and J 4 bases, leaving 10 bases between the germline ends. This CDR3 comprises 14 residues. Per the germline V gene, CDR1 is MDHEN and CDR2 is SYDVKM. The CDR3 loop is CASSPCPGANVLTF. The CDR3 nucleotides are TGTGCCAGCAGCCCCTGCCCGGGGGCCAACGTCCTGACTTTC.

This clonotype occurred many times. V usage is TRBV14 and J usage is TRBJ2-3; 12 bases are a match to TRBD1. The CDR3 is 16 residues long. CDR1 and CDR2 from the germline V gene are SGHDN and FVKESK. V was clipped by 0 bases and J by 6 bases; unmatched bases: 4. The CDR3 nucleotides are TGTGCCAGCAGCCAAGAGATGGGACAGGGGGCGGATACGCAGTATTTT. This sequence encodes CASSQEMGQGADTQYF.